This section outlines one TCR beta chain sequence together with its context. Authors' data handling: Cell counts per sample came from amplifying reference gene primers. Data came from immunoSEQ multiplex PCR; TCRdb stores just in-frame clones and leaves some out. For V, J and clone size, that table is used; D and trimming come from the DNA. Of about 110,000 clones in the sample, 75% to 90% were seen once. These data are taken from a study of blood T cell repertoires in COVID-19. Study at large: The study drew acute and convalescent COVID-19 samples from the United States, Italy and Spain. From T cells, B-cell-depleted T cells, or PBMCs came the material, which was cDNA or gDNA.

V gave up 3 bases and J gave up 1 base, with 9 bases separating them. Germline V gene data show CDR1 as KGHSH and CDR2 as LQKENI. This CDR3 spans 14 amino acids. The chain is built from TRBV18 and TRBJ1-2, with D possibly TRBD1 on 6 matching bases. This TCR derives from a man in his 70s with acute or convalescent COVID-19. Sequenced input: peripheral blood. The CDR3 loop is CASSPGAVNYGYTF. CDR3 nucleotides: TGTGCCAGCTCACCGGGGGCGGTTAACTATGGCTACACCTTC. Supplemented by reference TRBV18 and TRBJ1-2, the full variable domain reads NAGVMQNPRHLVRRRGQEARLRCSPMKGHSHVYWYRQLPEEGLKFMVYLQKENIIDESGMPKERFSAEFPKEGPSILRIQQVVRGDSAAYFCASSPGAVNYGYTFGSGTRLTVV.